What follows are 21 T cell receptor beta chains derived from one specimen sequenced in a study of shared clonotypes between healthy human individuals. Profiling relied on immunoSEQ multiplex PCR, and the TCRdb table lists in-frame clones only, not all of them. Of about 2.1 million clones in the sample, 80% to 95% are singletons; the top ten hold 1.5% to 2%. Terminally differentiated effector memory CD45RA+ cells were excluded from the naive CD8 cells, which were CD45RO-negative and positively selected for CCR7. Sequenced: naive CD8+ T cells from PBMCs. The receptors originated from a man aged 18 to 30 in good health. Some clones in this sample may be carry-over from other donors' samples.

The chain employs TRBV28 and TRBJ2-7, with 9 bases matching TRBD1. Germline V CDR1 and CDR2: MDHEN, SYDVKM. With V trimmed by 4 bases and J by 3 bases, 4 bases remained unmatched. CDR3 length: 14 amino acids. CDR3 nucleotides: TGTGCCAGCAGTTGGGGGACAGGGCTCTACGAGCAGTACTTC. The encoded protein is CASSWGTGLYEQYF.

The rearrangement joins TRBV10-3 to TRBJ2-7; the match to TRBD2 covers 7 bases. The CDR3 contains 15 residues. V lost 4 bases and J lost 3; bases outside the gene matches: 9. Germline V gene data show CDR1 as ENHRY and CDR2 as SYGVKD. The CDR3 protein is CAISASAGVRYEQYF. DNA of the CDR3: TGTGCCATCAGTGCGTCGGCGGGAGTTCGCTACGAGCAGTACTTC.

The genes are TRBV15 and TRBJ1-5; D is undetermined. Trimming took off 0 bases at V and 2 bases at J, with 8 bases between the two ends. The germline gives CDR1 LNHNV, CDR2 YYDKDF (reference sequence). The CDR3 contains 15 residues. In DNA, the CDR3 is TGTGCCACCAGCAGAGACCCCACCGGCAATCAGCCCCAGCATTTT. Translation gives CATSRDPTGNQPQHF.

V gene TRBV5-4 combines with J gene TRBJ2-7; TRBD2 aligns across 7 bases. The CDR3 runs 15 residues. J gave up 2 bases and V 4 bases, and 9 bases lay outside the gene matches. Germline V gene lookup returns CDR1 SGHNT and CDR2 YYREEE (reference sequence). The CDR3 region has the DNA TGTGCCAGCAGCCCCGTGGGGGGGACCGCCTACGAGCAGTACTTC. Translated, it gives CASSPVGGTAYEQYF.

This clone was counted a few times. The chain is built from TRBV9 and TRBJ1-1; D unresolved. Trimming pared 0 bases from V and 8 bases from J, leaving 11 bases between. The CDR3 sequence is 13 residues long. The V gene's germline CDR1 is SGDLS and CDR2 YYNGEE. In DNA form, the CDR3 reads TGTGCCAGCAGCGTAGAGTGGGTGGGAGAAGCTTTCTTT. Its translation is CASSVEWVGEAFF.

Details on this clone: Distinct nucleotide sequences in the sample also encode this CDR3. The gene calls are TRBV27 and TRBJ2-2, with unresolved D. Germline V gene lookup returns CDR1 MNHEY and CDR2 SMNVEV (reference sequence). Trimming shortened V by 3 bases and J by 6 bases, and 8 bases separated the two germline ends. This CDR3 has 13 residues. CDR3 coding DNA: TGTGCCAGCAGTTTCCTCGGTCCCGGGGAGCTGTTTTTT. Its translation: CASSFLGPGELFF.

Only one count was recorded for this clone. The chain recombines TRBV28 with TRBJ2-7; the D gene is possibly TRBD2 (7 bases). Germline V lookup: CDR1 MDHEN, CDR2 SYDVKM. V was pared by 3 bases and J by 1 base, with 13 bases between. CDR3 size: 15 residues. Here the CDR3 DNA reads TGTGCCAGCAGTTTTTCGGGGGGCTCTTCCTACGAGCAGTACTTC. Encoded protein: CASSFSGGSSYEQYF. Full variable domain (missing parts from reference TRBV28 and TRBJ2-7): DVKVTQSSRYLVKRTGEKVFLECVQDMDHENMFWYRQDPGLGLRLIYFSYDVKMKEKGDIPEGYSVSREKKERFSLILESASTNQTSMYLCASSFSGGSSYEQYFGPGTRLTVT.

There are a few counts of this clone. The chain has TRBV27 and TRBJ2-7; 10 bases are shared with TRBD1. The V and J ends lost 3 bases and 2 bases, in that order; junction bases with no gene match: 4. Germline CDR1 is MNHEY and CDR2 is SMNVEV (reference sequence). The CDR3 sequence is 15 residues long. The CDR3 nucleotides read TGTGCCAGCAGTTTTCAGACAGGGGGCGCCTACGAGCAGTACTTC. It specifies CASSFQTGGAYEQYF.

This clone was picked up one time. V gene TRBV4-1 combines with J gene TRBJ2-7; 8 bases map to TRBD1. With V trimmed by 5 bases and J by 4 bases, 13 bases remained unmatched. The CDR3 sequence is 16 residues long. CDR1 MGHRA and CDR2 YSYEKL come from the germline V gene. The CDR3: CASSYLHGTGGYEQYF. Here the CDR3 DNA reads TGCGCCAGCAGCTACCTCCATGGAACAGGGGGATACGAGCAGTACTTC.

The chain employs TRBV5-4 and TRBJ2-7, with D maybe TRBD2 (6 bases). V was pared by 4 bases and J by 6 bases, with 17 bases between. This CDR3 has 14 amino acids. Germline CDR1 and CDR2: SGHNT and YYREEE (reference sequence). The CDR3 bases are TGTGCCAGCAGCCACGGGACTTCGGAGGGCGAGCAGTACTTC. This encodes CASSHGTSEGEQYF.

V is TRBV2 and J is TRBJ1-1; possible D gene TRBD1, 5 bases. V lost 4 bases and J lost 6, with 15 bases in between. Germline assignment: CDR1 SNHLY and CDR2 FYNNEI. The CDR3 length is 14 residues. CDR3 coding DNA: TGTGCCAGCAGTGCTTTTCCGGGGGACCCTGAAGCTTTCTTT. Its protein is CASSAFPGDPEAFF. Combining the CDR3 with reference TRBV2 and TRBJ1-1 gives the whole variable domain EPEVTQTPSHQVTQMGQEVILRCVPISNHLYFYWYRQILGQKVEFLVSFYNNEISEKSEIFDDQFSVERPDGSNFTLKIRSTKLEDSAMYFCASSAFPGDPEAFFGQGTRLTVV.

This sequence joins TRBV7-9 and TRBJ1-2; D perhaps matches TRBD1 (6 bases). This CDR3 region has 16 residues. In germline, CDR1 is SEHNR, CDR2 FQNEAQ (reference sequence). Trimming removed 5 bases at V and 4 bases at J, with 20 bases between. For the CDR3, the DNA is TGTGCCAGCAGCCCCCAGACAGGAACGTCACTCTATGGCTACACCTTC. Translated, it gives CASSPQTGTSLYGYTF.

This sequence joins TRBV4-3 and TRBJ1-2; D is possibly TRBD1 (6 bases). The CDR3 runs 15 residues. The germline V and J ends were trimmed by 3 bases and 3 bases, with 14 bases remaining between them. The germline CDR1 and CDR2 sequences are LGHNA and YSLEER. The DNA for the CDR3 is TGCGCCAGCAGCCACCTACAGGGAATTGACTATGGCTACACCTTC. Translated, it gives CASSHLQGIDYGYTF.

This chain links TRBV6-6 with TRBJ1-1; D is possibly TRBD1 (6 bases). V lost 2 bases and J lost 5, with 9 bases in between. CDR1 is MNHNY, CDR2 SVGAGI, per germline (reference sequence). This CDR3 comprises 13 residues. CDR3 amino acids: CASSYQTGTEAFF. CDR3 sequence (DNA): TGTGCCAGCAGTTACCAAACAGGGACTGAAGCTTTCTTT.

The chain couples TRBV6-1 to TRBJ2-2; TRBD2 aligns across 8 bases. The CDR3 consists of 14 residues. Germline CDR1 MNHNS, CDR2 SASEGT. The trim removed 5 bases at V and 10 bases at J, leaving 9 bases unmatched. DNA of the CDR3: TGTGCCAGCAGTCCAAAGCGGGGGCCAGTGGAGCTGTTTTTT. This codes for CASSPKRGPVELFF.

The V and J genes are TRBV13 and TRBJ1-1, with a weak D call TRBD1 (6 bases). CDR1 and CDR2 (germline): PRHDT, FYEKMQ (reference sequence). This CDR3 is built from 17 residues. The germline V and J ends were trimmed by 4 bases and 4 bases, with 22 bases remaining between them. In DNA form, the CDR3 reads TGTGCCAGCAGCTCGCCCTGGGGGCGCGGCCAAAGCACTGAAGCTTTCTTT. Translation: CASSSPWGRGQSTEAFF.

J is TRBJ2-1 and V is TRBV4-1; 7 nucleotides match TRBD1. Trimming at V came to 4 bases and at J to 3 bases, leaving 9 bases not matched to a gene. The CDR3 has 16 residues. CDR1 MGHRA and CDR2 YSYEKL come from the germline V gene. The CDR3 sequence: CASSPNRQGGYNEQFF. DNA for the CDR3: TGCGCCAGCAGCCCCAATAGACAGGGCGGCTACAATGAGCAGTTCTTC.

This clone appeared a single time. The CDR3 sequence: CASSLARQVYNEQFF. CDR3 nucleotides: TGTGCCAGCAGTCTGGCTAGGCAGGTATACAATGAGCAGTTCTTC. The V call is TRBV6-5, the J call TRBJ2-1, with no clear D. This CDR3 is built from 15 residues. V lost 5 bases and J lost 4, with 15 bases in between. CDR1 is MNHEY and CDR2 is SVGAGI in the germline V gene.

The chain uses TRBV9 and TRBJ2-1; D is unresolved. V shed 3 bases and J shed 8 bases, with 9 bases lying between them. CDR1 and CDR2 (germline): SGDLS, YYNGEE. This CDR3 is 12 amino acids long. The CDR3 is CASSGLGYEQFF. For the CDR3, the DNA is TGTGCCAGCAGCGGATTAGGGTATGAGCAGTTCTTC.

The chain combines TRBV25-1 with TRBJ2-1; D may be TRBD1 (6 bases). The CDR3 is 16 residues long. The V gene lost 2 bases and the J gene lost 6 bases, with 17 bases spanning the gap. CDR1 and CDR2 from the germline V gene are MGHDK and SYGVNS. The CDR3 protein is CASSEMGVGQFNEQFF. DNA of the CDR3: TGTGCCAGCAGTGAAATGGGGGTGGGACAATTCAATGAGCAGTTCTTC.

This clone was seen only once. The chain uses TRBV7-9 and TRBJ1-4; D not certain. The CDR3 has 16 amino acids. Germline CDR1 SEHNR, CDR2 FQNEAQ (reference sequence). The ends were cut back, 3 bases at V and 4 bases at J, with 15 bases in the middle. In DNA form, the CDR3 reads TGTGCCAGCAGCTTTTCACGGGCCGGATATAATGAAAAACTGTTTTTT. Translated, it gives CASSFSRAGYNEKLFF.